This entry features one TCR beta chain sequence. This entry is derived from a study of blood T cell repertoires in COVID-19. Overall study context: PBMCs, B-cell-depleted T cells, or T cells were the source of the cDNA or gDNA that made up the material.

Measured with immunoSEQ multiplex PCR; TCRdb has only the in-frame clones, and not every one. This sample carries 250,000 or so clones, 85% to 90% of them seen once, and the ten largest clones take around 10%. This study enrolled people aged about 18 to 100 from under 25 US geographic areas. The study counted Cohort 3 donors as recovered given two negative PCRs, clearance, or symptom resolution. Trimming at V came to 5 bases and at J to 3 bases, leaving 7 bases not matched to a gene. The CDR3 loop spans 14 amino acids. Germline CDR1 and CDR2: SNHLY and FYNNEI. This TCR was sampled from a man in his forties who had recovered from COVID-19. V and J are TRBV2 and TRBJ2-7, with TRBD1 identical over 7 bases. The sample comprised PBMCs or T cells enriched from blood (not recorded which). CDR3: CASSIGQDLYEQYF. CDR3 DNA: TGTGCCAGCAGTATCGGACAGGATCTCTACGAGCAGTACTTC.